This T cell receptor (beta chain) derives from a study of cytomegalovirus exposure and HLA in healthy donors. Germline V gene sequence: CDR1 LGHNA, CDR2 YNFKEQ. CDR3 size: 14 residues. The V gene end was trimmed by 1 base and the J gene end by 3 bases; junction bases not matched to a gene: 0. Study results and limitations: HLA allele associations emerged for about 16,000 TCR beta sequences in a later analysis, at 0.05 false discovery rate. Most TCR beta V segments were productive about 87% or about 30% of the time in an earlier analysis.

This PCR relied on a set of 60 Vbeta primers and 13 Jbeta primers. Clones were read by immunoSEQ multiplex PCR, and TCRdb kept only the in-frame ones, dropping some. The repertoire consists of more than 95,000 clones, with around 77% occurring once and the leading ten covering 9.5% to 15%. In regard to this clone: Its matching antigen is unknown.

Participants comprised healthy donors of bone marrow. Sequencing input: PBMCs. This chain connects TRBV4-2 to TRBJ1-1; 9 nucleotides agree with TRBD1. The TCR comes from a woman aged 40 to 50 in good health and CMV-seropositive. This CDR3 is CASSQGQGDTEAFF. In nucleotides, the CDR3 is TGTGCCAGCAGCCAAGGACAGGGGGACACTGAAGCTTTCTTT.